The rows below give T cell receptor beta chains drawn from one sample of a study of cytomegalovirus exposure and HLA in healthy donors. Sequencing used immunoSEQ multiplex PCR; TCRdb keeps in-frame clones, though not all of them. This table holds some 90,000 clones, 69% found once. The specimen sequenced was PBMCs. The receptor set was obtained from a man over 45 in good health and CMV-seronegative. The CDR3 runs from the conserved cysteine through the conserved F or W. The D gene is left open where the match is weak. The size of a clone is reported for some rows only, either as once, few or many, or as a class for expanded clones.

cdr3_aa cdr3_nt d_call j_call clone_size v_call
CASSKTGGSGYTF TGTGCCAGCAGCAAAACAGGGGGCTCCGGCTACACCTTC TRBD1 TRBJ1-2 few TRBV2
CASSRRAGDSYNEQFF TGTGCCAGCAGCCGTAGGGCGGGGGACTCCTACAATGAGCAGTTCTTC TRBD2 TRBJ2-1 NA TRBV7-2
CSVEGGSTDTQYF TGCAGCGTTGAAGGGGGCAGCACAGATACGCAGTATTTT NA TRBJ2-3 NA TRBV29-1
CASSQLRLAYEQYF TGTGCCAGCAGCCAACTTCGCTTAGCCTACGAGCAGTACTTC NA TRBJ2-7 NA TRBV4-2
CASSHLSGGYNEQFF TGTGCCAGCAGCCACCTTAGCGGGGGTTACAATGAGCAGTTCTTC TRBD2 TRBJ2-1 NA TRBV11-2
CASSLSFGTQYF TGTGCCAGCAGCTTGTCATTCGGGACCCAGTACTTC NA TRBJ2-5 NA TRBV5-8
CASSSLRGDQPQHF TGTGCCAGCAGCTCCTTAAGGGGCGATCAGCCCCAGCATTTT NA TRBJ1-5 NA TRBV7-2
CASSFRQGFDSPLHF TGTGCCAGCAGCTTCCGACAGGGCTTCGATTCACCCCTCCACTTT TRBD1 TRBJ1-6 few TRBV7-2
CAISVAVSSYNEQFF TGTGCCATCAGTGTAGCGGTTAGCTCCTACAATGAGCAGTTCTTC NA TRBJ2-1 NA TRBV10-3
CASVPSGDRWVGELFF TGTGCCAGCGTCCCTAGCGGGGACCGTTGGGTCGGGGAGCTGTTTTTT TRBD2 TRBJ2-2 once TRBV2
CASSESKLSNTGELFF TGTGCCAGCAGTGAAAGTAAGCTTTCGAACACCGGGGAGCTGTTTTTT NA TRBJ2-2 few TRBV25-1
CSSDRGFGADGYTF TGCAGTTCGGACAGGGGGTTCGGCGCGGATGGCTACACCTTC TRBD1 TRBJ1-2 few TRBV29-1
CASSPDSTERSGNTIYF TGTGCCAGCAGCCCAGATAGTACGGAGAGGTCTGGAAACACCATATATTTT NA TRBJ1-3 many TRBV7-2
CASSLVAAGWETQYF TGTGCCAGCAGCTTGGTCGCGGCGGGCTGGGAGACCCAGTACTTC NA TRBJ2-5 NA TRBV5-4
CASSFQGQETQYF TGTGCCAGCAGCTTCCAGGGGCAAGAGACCCAGTACTTC NA TRBJ2-5 NA TRBV11-3
CASSLLSYEQYF TGTGCCAGCAGTTTATTATCCTACGAGCAGTACTTC NA TRBJ2-7 NA TRBV28
CASSFFNSYNEQFF TGCGCCAGCAGCTTTTTCAACAGTTACAATGAGCAGTTCTTC NA TRBJ2-1 few TRBV5-1
CASSFALTNTGELFF TGTGCCAGCAGCTTTGCACTAACCAACACCGGGGAGCTGTTTTTT NA TRBJ2-2 NA TRBV5-6
CASSIDVWGDFREKLFF TGTGCCAGTAGTATAGATGTGTGGGGAGATTTTCGGGAAAAACTGTTTTTT NA TRBJ1-4 NA TRBV19
CASSRQGNTEAFF TGTGCCAGCAGCCGACAAGGGAACACTGAAGCTTTCTTT NA TRBJ1-1 NA TRBV7-3
CASGYSGPGPLGHEQYF TGTGCTAGTGGTTACAGTGGTCCGGGCCCACTGGGGCACGAGCAGTACTTC NA TRBJ2-7 NA TRBV12-5
CASSQQGMDYGYTF TGTGCCAGCAGCCAACAGGGGATGGACTATGGCTACACCTTC TRBD1 TRBJ1-2 few TRBV6-5
CASSATSGDYNEQFF TGTGCCAGCAGCGCCACTAGCGGGGACTACAATGAGCAGTTCTTC TRBD2 TRBJ2-1 NA TRBV7-9
CASTGGSYNSPLHF TGTGCCAGTACGGGGGGCTCCTATAATTCACCCCTCCACTTT NA TRBJ1-6 NA TRBV19
CASSFNRGYGYTF TGTGCCAGCAGCTTTAACAGGGGATATGGCTACACCTTC TRBD1 TRBJ1-2 NA TRBV7-2
CASSLGTSGGQETQYF TGTGCCAGCAGCTTGGGGACTAGCGGGGGGCAAGAGACCCAGTACTTC TRBD2 TRBJ2-5 NA TRBV7-3
CASPPGGSSYEQYF TGCGCCAGCCCCCCCGGGGGTAGCTCCTACGAGCAGTACTTC NA TRBJ2-7 once TRBV5-1
CASSFSGYQPQHF TGTGCCAGCAGTTTTTCGGGGTATCAGCCCCAGCATTTT NA TRBJ1-5 NA TRBV28
CASSPREAYGYTF TGTGCCAGCAGCCCCCGCGAGGCCTATGGCTACACCTTC NA TRBJ1-2 NA TRBV7-2
CASSSESAGNQYF TGTGCCAGCAGCTCCGAGTCTGCCGGGAACCAGTACTTC NA TRBJ2-5 NA TRBV7-6
CASSPTNTGELFF TGTGCCAGCAGTCCAACGAACACCGGGGAGCTGTTTTTT NA TRBJ2-2 once TRBV11-2
CASSLSPGVSNYGYTF TGCGCCAGCAGCTTGTCGCCCGGGGTATCGAACTATGGCTACACCTTC NA TRBJ1-2 NA TRBV5-1
CASRGQTVINTEAFF TGCGCCAGCAGGGGCCAGACAGTCATCAACACTGAAGCTTTCTTT NA TRBJ1-1 NA TRBV4-1
CSVEVGEGRLGETQYF TGCAGCGTTGAAGTGGGGGAAGGGAGGCTCGGGGAGACCCAGTACTTC NA TRBJ2-5 few TRBV29-1
CASSQDRGVNTGELFF TGCGCCAGCAGCCAAGACAGGGGGGTAAACACCGGGGAGCTGTTTTTT NA TRBJ2-2 NA TRBV4-3
CASSDRGYNEQFF TGTGCCAGCAGTGACCGGGGGTACAATGAGCAGTTCTTC NA TRBJ2-1 NA TRBV27
CASSSPRLAKNIQYF TGTGCCAGCAGCTCCCCCCGGTTAGCCAAAAACATTCAGTACTTC NA TRBJ2-4 few TRBV5-6
CASSVEGGARLPNEQFF TGTGCCAGCAGCGTAGAGGGGGGGGCCAGACTACCCAATGAGCAGTTCTTC NA TRBJ2-1 NA TRBV9
CASSYSSGSGNTIYF TGTGCCAGCAGTTACTCGAGTGGGAGCGGAAACACCATATATTTT NA TRBJ1-3 NA TRBV6-5
CASSLGAFHGYTF TGCGCCAGCAGCTTGGGGGCCTTCCATGGCTACACCTTC NA TRBJ1-2 once TRBV5-1